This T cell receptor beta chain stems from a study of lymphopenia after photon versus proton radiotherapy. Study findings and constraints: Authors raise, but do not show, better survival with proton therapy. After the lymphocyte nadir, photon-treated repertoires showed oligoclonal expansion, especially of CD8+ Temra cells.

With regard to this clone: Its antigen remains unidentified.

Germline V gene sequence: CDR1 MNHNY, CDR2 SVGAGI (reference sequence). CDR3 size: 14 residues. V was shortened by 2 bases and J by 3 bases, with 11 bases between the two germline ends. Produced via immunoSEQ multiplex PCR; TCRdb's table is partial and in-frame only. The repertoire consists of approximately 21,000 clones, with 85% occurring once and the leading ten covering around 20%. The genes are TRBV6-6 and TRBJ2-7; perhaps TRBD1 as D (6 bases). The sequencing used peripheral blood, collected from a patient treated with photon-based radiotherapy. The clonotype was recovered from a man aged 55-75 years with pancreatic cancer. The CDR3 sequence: CASSYADRLYEQYF. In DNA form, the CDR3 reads TGTGCCAGCAGTTACGCCGACAGGCTCTACGAGCAGTACTTC.